The source of this TCR beta chain is a study of shared clonotypes between healthy human individuals. Study-wide background: Three plates each covered CD4 naive and memory; CD8 naive two, CD8 memory one.

Clones were read by immunoSEQ multiplex PCR, and TCRdb kept only the in-frame ones, dropping some. The sample shows around 1,900,000 clones, over 85% of them seen only once. It was CD45RO-negative cells, positively selected for CCR7, that made up naive CD8 cells, with terminally differentiated effector memory CD45RA+ cells excluded. Germline V gene data show CDR1 as PRHDT and CDR2 as FYEKMQ (reference sequence). With 2 bases removed from V and 3 bases from J, the gap between germline ends came to 14 bases. The CDR3 has 16 residues. This receptor was identified in a man aged 18 to 35 in good health. Some clones in this sample may be carry-over from other donors' samples. The V gene is TRBV13, the J gene TRBJ1-3; possibly TRBD1 for D (5 bases). Source material: naive CD8+ T cells from PBMCs. As DNA, the CDR3 is TGTGCCAGCAGCTTAAGGGGCGGTCGTGGTGGAAACACCATATATTTT. Its protein product is CASSLRGGRGGNTIYF.